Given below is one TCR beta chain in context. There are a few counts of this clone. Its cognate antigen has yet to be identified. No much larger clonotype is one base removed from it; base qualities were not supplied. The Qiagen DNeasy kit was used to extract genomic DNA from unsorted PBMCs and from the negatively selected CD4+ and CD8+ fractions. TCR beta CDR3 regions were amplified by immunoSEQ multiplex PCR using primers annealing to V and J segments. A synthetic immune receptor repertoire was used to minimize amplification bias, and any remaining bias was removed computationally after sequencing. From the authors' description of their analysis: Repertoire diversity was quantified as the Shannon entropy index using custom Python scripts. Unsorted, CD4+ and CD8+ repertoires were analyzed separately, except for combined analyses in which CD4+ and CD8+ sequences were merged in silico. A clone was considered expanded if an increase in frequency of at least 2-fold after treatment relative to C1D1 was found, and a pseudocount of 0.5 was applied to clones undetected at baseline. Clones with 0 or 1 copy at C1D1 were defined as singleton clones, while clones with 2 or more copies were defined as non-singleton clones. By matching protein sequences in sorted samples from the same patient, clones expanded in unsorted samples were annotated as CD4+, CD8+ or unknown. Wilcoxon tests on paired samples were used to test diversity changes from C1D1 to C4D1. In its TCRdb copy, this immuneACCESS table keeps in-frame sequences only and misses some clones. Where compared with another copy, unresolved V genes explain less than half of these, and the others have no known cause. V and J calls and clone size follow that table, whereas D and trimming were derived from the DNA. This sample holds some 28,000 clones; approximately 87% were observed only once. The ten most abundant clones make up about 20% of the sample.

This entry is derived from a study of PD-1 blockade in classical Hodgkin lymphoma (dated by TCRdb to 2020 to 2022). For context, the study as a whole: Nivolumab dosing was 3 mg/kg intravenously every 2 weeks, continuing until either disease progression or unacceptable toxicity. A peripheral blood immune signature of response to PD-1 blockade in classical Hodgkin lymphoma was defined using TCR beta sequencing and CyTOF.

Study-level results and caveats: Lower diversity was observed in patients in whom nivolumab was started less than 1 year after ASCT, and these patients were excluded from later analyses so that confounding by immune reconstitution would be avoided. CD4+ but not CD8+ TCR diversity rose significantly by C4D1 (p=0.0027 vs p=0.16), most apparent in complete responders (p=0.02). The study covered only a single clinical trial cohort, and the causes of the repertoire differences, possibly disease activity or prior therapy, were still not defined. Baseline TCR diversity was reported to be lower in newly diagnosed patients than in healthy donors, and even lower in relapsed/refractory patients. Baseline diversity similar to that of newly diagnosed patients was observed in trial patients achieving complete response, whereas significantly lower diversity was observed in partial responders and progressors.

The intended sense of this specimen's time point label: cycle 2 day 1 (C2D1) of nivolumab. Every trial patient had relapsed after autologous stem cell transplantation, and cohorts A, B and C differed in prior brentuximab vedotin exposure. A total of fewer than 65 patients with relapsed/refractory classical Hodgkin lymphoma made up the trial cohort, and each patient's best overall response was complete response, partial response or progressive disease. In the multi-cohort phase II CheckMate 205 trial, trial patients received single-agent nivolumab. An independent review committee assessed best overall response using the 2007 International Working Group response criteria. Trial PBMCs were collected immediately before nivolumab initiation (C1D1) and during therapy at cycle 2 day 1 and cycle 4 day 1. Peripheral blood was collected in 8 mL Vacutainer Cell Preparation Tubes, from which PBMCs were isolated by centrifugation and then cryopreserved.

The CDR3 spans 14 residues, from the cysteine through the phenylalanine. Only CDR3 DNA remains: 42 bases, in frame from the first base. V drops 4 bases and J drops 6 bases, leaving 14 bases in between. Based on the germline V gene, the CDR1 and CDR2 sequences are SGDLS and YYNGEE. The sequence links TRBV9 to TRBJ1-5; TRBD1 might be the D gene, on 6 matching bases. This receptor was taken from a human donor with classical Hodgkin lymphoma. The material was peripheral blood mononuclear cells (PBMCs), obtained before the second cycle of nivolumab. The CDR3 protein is CASSTGTRGQPQHF. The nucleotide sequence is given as TGTGCCAGCAGCACAGGGACCAGGGGTCAGCCCCAGCATTTT.